This entry lists 24 T cell receptor beta chains sequenced from one sample in a study of T cell responses to AZD1222 COVID-19 vaccine. Assay: immunoSEQ multiplex PCR; the TCRdb copy retains only in-frame clones and omits some. The sample shows around 140,000 clones, just over 85% of them seen only once. The sequences come from peripheral blood, collected on day 0 of AZD1222 vaccination. Receptors originate from an adult in good health.

The V and J genes are TRBV15 and TRBJ1-5, with 11 bases matching TRBD1. The CDR3 covers 19 residues. The germline V gene has CDR1 LNHNV and CDR2 YYDKDF (reference sequence). The V gene end was trimmed by 1 base and the J gene end by 4 bases; junction bases not matched to a gene: 12. As DNA, the CDR3 is TGTGCCACCAGCAGAGTGGGGACAGGGGGAGCAGCAGGTAATCAGCCCCAGCATTTT. This codes for CATSRVGTGGAAGNQPQHF.

The rearrangement joins TRBV18 to TRBJ2-3; a possible D gene is TRBD2 (5 bases). CDR1 is KGHSH and CDR2 is LQKENI in the germline V gene. Trimming cost V 2 bases and J 7 bases, with 10 bases left between them. The CDR3 sequence is 13 residues long. CDR3 sequence reads: CASSPSTTNTQYF. In DNA form, the CDR3 reads TGTGCCAGCTCACCATCGACTACTAATACGCAGTATTTT.

The rearrangement uses TRBV24-1 and TRBJ2-3; D is perhaps TRBD1 (6 bases). The V gene's germline CDR1 is KGHDR and CDR2 SFDVKD. V was cut by 5 bases and J by 0 bases, with 17 bases left in between. The CDR3 contains 17 residues. The CDR3: CATSGDKRKTSTDTQYF. DNA for the CDR3: TGTGCCACCAGTGGGGACAAGAGGAAAACTAGCACAGATACGCAGTATTTT.

This clone was observed a single time. The chain combines TRBV27 with TRBJ2-2; the D gene could be TRBD1 or TRBD2 (6 bases each). The ends were cut back, 5 bases at V and 3 bases at J, with 16 bases in the middle. The CDR3 runs to 16 residues. CDR1 and CDR2 (germline): MNHEY, SMNVEV (reference sequence). The CDR3 here is CASSHPQGGYTGELFF. The DNA of the CDR3 is TGTGCCAGCAGTCACCCACAAGGGGGGTACACCGGGGAGCTGTTTTTT.

This clone was picked up a small number of times. J is TRBJ1-4 and V is TRBV5-1, with 8 bases that match TRBD1. Unmatched junction bases numbered 12, after V lost 3 bases and J lost 8 bases. In germline, CDR1 is SGHRS, CDR2 YFSETQ. The CDR3 runs 16 residues. CDR3: CASSYSFQGAREKLFF. The DNA of the CDR3 is TGCGCCAGCAGCTACAGTTTTCAGGGGGCGCGAGAAAAACTGTTTTTT.

This clone was found a few times. At one end, the junction sequence differs from germline, possibly due to a read error. The gene calls are TRBV7-7 and TRBJ1-1; D is unclear. The CDR3 totals 13 residues. Germline V gene data show CDR1 as SSHAT and CDR2 as FNYEAQ (reference sequence). The DNA for the CDR3 is TGTGCTAGCAGCTTGTACAGGAACACTGAAGCTTTCTTT. This sequence encodes CASSLYRNTEAFF.

V gene TRBV12-5 combines with J gene TRBJ1-2; TRBD1 might be the D (5 bases). Trimming cost V 0 bases and J 6 bases, with 8 bases left between them. This CDR3 has 13 residues. Looked up from germline, CDR1 is LGHNT and CDR2 is FRNRAP. CDR3 in DNA: TGTGCTAGTGGTTTGGTAGGCAGGGATGGCTACACCTTC. Translation gives CASGLVGRDGYTF.

The V and J genes are TRBV19 and TRBJ1-2, with D possibly matching TRBD1 (5 bases). V lost 7 bases to trimming and J lost 0 bases, with 9 bases between them. This CDR3 is 13 amino acids long. Germline V gene sequence: CDR1 LNHDA, CDR2 SQIVND (reference sequence). This chain's CDR3 is CASTWGPNYGYTF. CDR3 bases: TGTGCCAGTACATGGGGCCCTAACTATGGCTACACCTTC.

On this clone itself: At one boundary the junction diverges from the germline segment, which might be a read error. This chain connects TRBV5-1 to TRBJ2-1; D is perhaps TRBD1 (6 bases). This CDR3 is built from 15 residues. Per the germline V gene, CDR1 is SGHRS and CDR2 is YFSETQ. CDR3: CASTLGADTQSEQFF. DNA of the CDR3: TGCGCCAGCACCTTGGGGGCAGACACGCAGAGTGAGCAGTTCTTC. The full variable domain, its missing parts supplied by reference TRBV5-1 and TRBJ2-1, is KAGVTQTPRYLIKTRGQQVTLSCSPISGHRSVSWYQQTPGQGLQFLFEYFSETQRNKGNFPGRFSGRQFSNSRSEMNVSTLELGDSALYLCASTLGADTQSEQFFGPGTRLTVL.

The chain employs TRBV10-3 and TRBJ1-2, with TRBD1 as a possible D gene (5 bases). The CDR3 totals 14 residues. The germline CDR1 and CDR2 sequences are ENHRY and SYGVKD. Trimming cost V 0 bases and J 3 bases, with 8 bases left between them. CDR3 nucleotides: TGTGCCATCAGTGAGTCGAGGGGCGACTATGGCTACACCTTC. Protein: CAISESRGDYGYTF.

The chain couples TRBV11-2 to TRBJ2-5, with 7 bases aligning to TRBD1. Germline lookup yields CDR1 SGHAT and CDR2 FQNNGV. CDR3 size: 13 residues. After removal of 5 bases from V and 5 bases from J, the junction contained 5 bases not matched to a gene. CDR3 in amino acids: CASSRGGWETQYF. The CDR3 bases are TGTGCCAGCAGCCGAGGGGGCTGGGAGACCCAGTACTTC. The full variable domain, rest sourced from reference TRBV11-2 and TRBJ2-5, is EAGVAQSPRYKIIEKRQSVAFWCNPISGHATLYWYQQILGQGPKLLIQFQNNGVVDDSQLPKDRFSAERLKGVDSTLKIQPAKLEDSAVYLCASSRGGWETQYFGPGTRLLVL.

The V gene is TRBV2, the J gene TRBJ1-1, with D hard to call. The V gene's germline CDR1 is SNHLY and CDR2 FYNNEI. V dropped 5 bases and J dropped 0 bases, with 22 bases sitting between them. The CDR3 spans 18 residues. The DNA of the CDR3 is TGTGCCAGCAGTACCCCGACGGTTCTTAGTTCCCTGAACACTGAAGCTTTCTTT. Translating it yields CASSTPTVLSSLNTEAFF.

The V call is TRBV4-3, the J call TRBJ2-6; TRBD1 agrees at 8 bases. V was pared by 2 bases and J by 3 bases, with 15 bases of the junction left unmatched. Germline V gene lookup returns CDR1 LGHNA and CDR2 YSLEER. The CDR3 spans 20 residues. The CDR3 sequence is CASSQRPSQDRVGGANVLTF. The CDR3 DNA is TGCGCCAGCAGCCAACGGCCGAGTCAGGACAGGGTGGGTGGGGCCAACGTCCTGACTTTC.

Comment on this clone: The same CDR3 arises from other DNA sequences in this sample as well. This chain links TRBV6-5 with TRBJ1-6, with D perhaps TRBD1 (6 bases). V was trimmed by 0 bases and J by 6 bases, leaving 12 bases between them. The CDR3 length is 16 residues. The germline V gene encodes CDR1 MNHEY and CDR2 SVGAGI. The chain's CDR3 is CASSYSSGAGNSPLHF. DNA for the CDR3: TGTGCCAGCAGTTACTCATCAGGGGCGGGTAATTCACCCCTCCACTTT.

V gene TRBV19 combines with J gene TRBJ2-1, with TRBD2 matching over 7 bases. The CDR3 is 15 amino acids. V gave up 7 bases and J gave up 4 bases; unmatched junction bases: 10. The V gene's germline CDR1 is LNHDA and CDR2 SQIVND (reference sequence). CDR3 sequence reads: CASTKGRDLYNEQFF. CDR3 nucleotide sequence: TGTGCCAGTACGAAGGGGAGGGACTTGTACAATGAGCAGTTCTTC.

This rearrangement joins TRBV28 to TRBJ1-2; D gene uncertain. Germline V gene sequence: CDR1 MDHEN, CDR2 SYDVKM. Trimming shortened V by 3 bases and J by 5 bases, and 7 bases separated the two germline ends. The CDR3 contains 12 residues. The CDR3 is CASSLNPYGYTF. The CDR3 DNA reads TGTGCCAGCAGTTTGAATCCTTATGGCTACACCTTC.

This chain joins TRBV7-2 and TRBJ2-2, with D uncertain. Trimming shortened V by 4 bases and J by 6 bases, and 6 bases separated the two germline ends. Per germline, CDR1 SGHTA and CDR2 FQGNSA. There are 12 residues in the CDR3. CDR3 amino acids: CASSSDAGELFF. The CDR3 DNA reads as TGTGCCAGCAGCTCAGATGCCGGGGAGCTGTTTTTT.

The V gene is TRBV5-1, the J gene TRBJ1-2, with D unresolved. CDR3 size: 12 residues. Deletions cut 0 bases from V and 5 bases from J, with 5 bases between. The germline V gene encodes CDR1 SGHRS and CDR2 YFSETQ. The CDR3 here is CASSLGGYGYTF. CDR3 nucleotide sequence: TGCGCCAGCAGCTTGGGAGGATATGGCTACACCTTC. Using reference TRBV5-1 and TRBJ1-2 for the parts outside the CDR3, the full variable domain is KAGVTQTPRYLIKTRGQQVTLSCSPISGHRSVSWYQQTPGQGLQFLFEYFSETQRNKGNFPGRFSGRQFSNSRSEMNVSTLELGDSALYLCASSLGGYGYTFGSGTRLTVV.

V is TRBV5-1 and J is TRBJ1-1; the D is unclear. This CDR3 comprises 14 residues. The germline CDR1 and CDR2 sequences are SGHRS and YFSETQ. Trimming cost V 5 bases and J 0 bases, with 11 bases left between them. CDR3 coding DNA: TGCGCCAGCAGGTTCTTTGATTTGAACACTGAAGCTTTCTTT. Protein sequence: CASRFFDLNTEAFF.

V is TRBV5-1 and J is TRBJ2-2; the D is unclear. This CDR3 contains 16 residues. Trimming cost V 6 bases and J 3 bases, with 18 bases left between them. From germline, CDR1 is SGHRS and CDR2 YFSETQ. The CDR3 DNA follows: TGCGCCAGCACGGTGGGGTCCAGCACTTACACCGGGGAGCTGTTTTTT. It specifies CASTVGSSTYTGELFF.

In DNA, the CDR3 is TGTGCCAGCAGCTTAGATCCGGGAGACACTGAAGCTTTCTTT. This sequence encodes CASSLDPGDTEAFF. This chain links TRBV11-2 with TRBJ1-1; D remains ambiguous. Looked up from germline, CDR1 is SGHAT and CDR2 is FQNNGV. The CDR3 is 14 amino acids. V was clipped by 0 bases and J by 3 bases, with 8 bases between them.

The rearrangement links TRBV5-1 to TRBJ1-2; D may be TRBD1 (6 bases). CDR3 size: 14 residues. The germline CDR1 and CDR2 sequences are SGHRS and YFSETQ. Trimming left V 0 bases short and J 7 bases short, with 13 bases between. DNA for the CDR3: TGCGCCAGCAGCTTGGAGGGGACACCGGGTGGCTACACCTTC. Translating it yields CASSLEGTPGGYTF.

V usage is TRBV7-8 and J usage is TRBJ2-3; D is unclear. The CDR3 length is 14 residues. Trimming removed 5 bases from V and 4 bases from J, with 13 bases in between. Germline V gene sequence: CDR1 SGHVS, CDR2 FQNEAQ. CDR3 in DNA: TGTGCCAGCAGCGGGGAAACCTGGGCAGATACGCAGTATTTT. Amino acid sequence: CASSGETWADTQYF.

Turning to this clone: Different DNA sequences within this sample yield the same CDR3. The rearrangement links TRBV6-2 or TRBV6-3 to TRBJ2-1; 8 bases are a match to TRBD2. This CDR3 comprises 15 residues. The germline gives CDR1 MNHEY, CDR2 SVGEGT. Trimming took 2 bases from V and 2 from J; bases not matched to a gene: 2. This CDR3 is CASSYTGGAYNEQFF. CDR3 DNA sequence: TGTGCCAGCAGTTACACCGGGGGGGCCTACAATGAGCAGTTCTTC.